Shown below are 27 T cell receptor beta chains from a single sample sequenced in a study of cytomegalovirus exposure and HLA in healthy donors. Vbeta (60) and Jbeta (13) primers were used in the PCR. Profiled with immunoSEQ multiplex PCR; TCRdb holds only in-frame clones, not every one. In the table there are 100,000 to 150,000 clones, approximately 85% of which are singletons. Sequenced material: PBMCs. These receptors were collected from a boy aged 5-17 years in good health and CMV-seronegative.

This clone showed up just a few times. The genes are TRBV6-6 and TRBJ1-1; D is undetermined. V was cut by 0 bases and J by 0 bases, with 8 bases left in between. Germline V CDR1 and CDR2: MNHNY, SVGAGI (reference sequence). This CDR3 has 15 residues. CDR3 coding DNA: TGTGCCAGCAGTTACTCGAGCCTGATGAACACTGAAGCTTTCTTT. It specifies CASSYSSLMNTEAFF.

The chain joins TRBV10-3 to TRBJ2-3; no definite D call. Deletions cut 8 bases from V and 2 bases from J, with 8 bases between. Germline values: CDR1 ENHRY, CDR2 SYGVKD. CDR3 length: 12 amino acids. The CDR3 loop is CAIAGTTDTQYF. CDR3 nucleotides: TGTGCCATCGCAGGCACCACAGATACGCAGTATTTT.

V usage is TRBV15 and J usage is TRBJ1-5; possible D gene TRBD1, 5 bases. Trimming shortened V by 4 bases and J by 6 bases, and 10 bases separated the two germline ends. CDR1 is LNHNV and CDR2 is YYDKDF in the germline V gene (reference sequence). The CDR3 extends over 13 amino acids. The CDR3 DNA reads as TGTGCCACCAGCACCTTGGGGCCTCAGCCCCAGCATTTT. Translated, it gives CATSTLGPQPQHF. Full variable domain (missing parts from reference TRBV15 and TRBJ1-5): DAMVIQNPRYQVTQFGKPVTLSCSQTLNHNVMYWYQQKSSQAPKLLFHYYDKDFNNEADTPDNFQSRRPNTSFCFLDIRSPGLGDTAMYLCATSTLGPQPQHFGDGTRLSIL.

This clone was seen only once. This rearrangement joins TRBV7-2 to TRBJ2-1; 11 bases fit TRBD2. Germline-derived CDR1 and CDR2 are SGHTA and FQGNSA. J was trimmed by 4 bases and V by 8 bases; bases with no gene match: 4. The CDR3 runs 14 residues. The CDR3 spells CASQRLAGYNEQFF. CDR3 in DNA: TGTGCCAGCCAACGACTAGCGGGATACAATGAGCAGTTCTTC.

This clone was found once. V and J are TRBV5-3 and TRBJ1-1; maybe TRBD1 (6 bases). TRBV5-3 is an ORF; its function is uncertain. The CDR3 extends over 13 amino acids. V was cut by 4 bases and J by 7 bases, with 14 bases left in between. The CDR3 spells CARSGSGAGEAFF. CDR3 sequence (DNA): TGTGCCAGAAGCGGATCAGGGGCTGGTGAAGCTTTCTTT.

This chain joins TRBV14 and TRBJ2-1; perhaps TRBD1 as D (5 bases). Trimming removed 0 bases at V and 4 bases at J, with 13 bases between. This CDR3 contains 16 residues. Germline loops: CDR1 SGHDN, CDR2 FVKESK. The CDR3 here is CASSQDPAGRYNEQFF. In nucleotides, the CDR3 is TGTGCCAGCAGCCAAGATCCGGCAGGGCGGTACAATGAGCAGTTCTTC.

The chain is built from TRBV7-6 and TRBJ1-1; possibly TRBD1 for D (5 bases). Between the trimmed V and J ends, which lost 2 bases and 1 base, there was a span of 11 bases. Germline CDR1 reads SGHVS; CDR2 reads FNYEAQ. The CDR3 contains 15 residues. The CDR3 loop is CASSLSAGQNTEAFF. The CDR3 DNA is TGTGCCAGCAGCTTATCAGCAGGGCAGAACACTGAAGCTTTCTTT.

The V call is TRBV27, the J call TRBJ2-5; 7 nucleotides line up with TRBD1. The germline gives CDR1 MNHEY, CDR2 SMNVEV (reference sequence). CDR3 length: 14 residues. Unmatched junction bases numbered 4, after V lost 4 bases and J lost 2 bases. CDR3 residues: CASSYRDRQETQYF. The CDR3, as DNA: TGTGCCAGCAGTTATCGGGACAGACAAGAGACCCAGTACTTC.

The chain recombines TRBV15 with TRBJ2-1, with D hard to call. Trimming took off 4 bases at V and 4 bases at J, with 14 bases between the two ends. Germline-derived CDR1 and CDR2 are LNHNV and YYDKDF (reference sequence). There are 15 residues in the CDR3. CDR3 sequence (DNA): TGTGCCACCAGCACCCGGAGTGCAATGTACAATGAGCAGTTCTTC. Translation gives CATSTRSAMYNEQFF.

The chain combines TRBV7-2 with TRBJ2-7; D gene ambiguous. Per germline, CDR1 SGHTA and CDR2 FQGNSA. Trimming cost V 3 bases and J 2 bases, with 8 bases left between them. This CDR3 has 13 residues. The CDR3 DNA reads TGTGCCAGCAGCTTTTTCCCAACCTACGAGCAGTACTTC. This encodes CASSFFPTYEQYF.

V and J are TRBV13 and TRBJ2-5; TRBD2 matches 12 bases. Trimming cost V 5 bases and J 2 bases; bases outside gene matches: 6. Per the germline V gene, CDR1 is PRHDT and CDR2 is FYEKMQ (reference sequence). The CDR3 is 16 amino acids. CDR3 amino acids: CASSRRLAGEQETQYF. CDR3 DNA: TGTGCCAGCAGCCGGCGACTAGCGGGAGAACAAGAGACCCAGTACTTC.

The rearrangement joins TRBV28 to TRBJ1-5, with D tentatively TRBD1 (6 bases). Deletions cut 3 bases from V and 4 bases from J, with 10 bases between. CDR1 and CDR2 (germline): MDHEN, SYDVKM. The CDR3 has 14 residues. The CDR3 coding sequence is TGTGCCAGCAGTTTCACAGGGCCAAATCAGCCCCAGCATTTT. Translation: CASSFTGPNQPQHF.

The chain links TRBV25-1 to TRBJ1-6; possibly TRBD1 for D (6 bases). The CDR3 has 14 residues. V shed 2 bases and J shed 10 bases, with 12 bases lying between them. Germline V gene data show CDR1 as MGHDK and CDR2 as SYGVNS. CDR3 in amino acids: CASSERTAGSPLHF. CDR3 nucleotides: TGTGCCAGCAGTGAACGGACAGCTGGATCACCCCTCCACTTT. Full variable domain (missing parts from reference TRBV25-1 and TRBJ1-6): EADIYQTPRYLVIGTGKKITLECSQTMGHDKMYWYQQDPGMELHLIHYSYGVNSTEKGDLSSESTVSRIRTEHFPLTLESARPSHTSQYLCASSERTAGSPLHFGNGTRLTVT.

This clone was detected a few times. The CDR3 coding sequence is TGTGCCAGCAGCGAACCACTTCGTCGCCTAGCGGGATCCTACTACGAGCAGTACTTC. Its translation: CASSEPLRRLAGSYYEQYF. This chain uses TRBV9 with TRBJ2-7, with 9 bases identical to TRBD2. The CDR3 loop spans 19 amino acids. Trimming cost V 3 bases and J 3 bases; bases outside gene matches: 19. Germline values: CDR1 SGDLS, CDR2 YYNGEE.

The J gene is TRBJ1-1, the V gene TRBV5-1; TRBD1 is a possible D gene (6 bases). Germline V gene lookup returns CDR1 SGHRS and CDR2 YFSETQ. The CDR3 is 15 residues long. V was pared by 4 bases and J by 4 bases, with 17 bases between. The CDR3 loop is CASSGPRDKITEAFF. For the CDR3, the DNA is TGCGCCAGCAGCGGACCCCGGGACAAAATCACTGAAGCTTTCTTT.

This chain joins TRBV6-6 and TRBJ2-5, with a possible D match to TRBD1 (5 bases). The J call may be mistaken, given a closer DNA end match to TRBJ2-7. This CDR3 contains 15 residues. Germline values: CDR1 MNHNY, CDR2 SVGAGI (reference sequence). CDR3 DNA: TGTGCCAGCAGTTACTCGCCAGGGATCTCCTACGAGCAGTACTTC. It codes for CASSYSPGISYEQYF.

The rearrangement links TRBV4-3 to TRBJ1-1, with D unclear. V was trimmed by 2 bases and J by 1 base, leaving 8 bases between them. The CDR3 is 14 amino acids. The germline CDR1 and CDR2 sequences are LGHNA and YSLEER. CDR3 nucleotides: TGCGCCAGCAGCCAACACGTAGCGAACACTGAAGCTTTCTTT. This sequence encodes CASSQHVANTEAFF.

The CDR3 sequence is CASSPWTGHYEQYF. The CDR3 nucleotides are TGTGCCAGCAGTCCCTGGACAGGACACTACGAGCAGTACTTC. This sequence joins TRBV27 and TRBJ2-7; TRBD1 aligns across 7 bases. The V and J ends lost 5 bases and 3 bases, in that order; junction bases with no gene match: 7. The CDR3 covers 14 residues. CDR1 and CDR2 from the germline V gene are MNHEY and SMNVEV (reference sequence).

V and J are TRBV6-5 and TRBJ2-1; 10 bases map to TRBD2. The J segment lost 2 bases and the V segment lost 10 bases, leaving 5 bases of the junction unmatched. Germline V CDR1 and CDR2: MNHEY, SVGAGI. The CDR3 is made up of 14 amino acids. In nucleotides, the CDR3 is TGTGCCACTCCGACTAGCGGGCCCTACAATGAGCAGTTCTTC. It codes for CATPTSGPYNEQFF.

The rearrangement links TRBV9 to TRBJ2-7; weak D call: TRBD1 (5 bases). The CDR3 has 16 amino acids. V was trimmed by 4 bases and J by 5 bases, leaving 22 bases between them. Germline loops: CDR1 SGDLS, CDR2 YYNGEE. For the CDR3, the DNA is TGTGCCAGCAGCCCGACGAGCAGGGCAAGGTCGGACGAGCAGTACTTC. It is translated as CASSPTSRARSDEQYF. Full variable domain (outside the CDR3, taken from reference TRBV9 and TRBJ2-7): DSGVTQTPKHLITATGQRVTLRCSPRSGDLSVYWYQQSLDQGLQFLIQYYNGEERAKGNILERFSAQQFPDLHSELNLSSLELGDSALYFCASSPTSRARSDEQYFGPGTRLTVT.

The chain combines TRBV2 with TRBJ2-1; the D gene is possibly TRBD1 (7 bases). V was trimmed by 10 bases and J by 1 base, leaving 11 bases between them. Germline lookup yields CDR1 SNHLY and CDR2 FYNNEI. The CDR3 runs to 13 residues. Here the CDR3 reads CAIAGQSYNEQFF. The CDR3 DNA reads as TGTGCCATCGCGGGACAGTCCTACAATGAGCAGTTCTTC.

The chain carries TRBV6-6 and TRBJ2-7; D is perhaps TRBD2 (5 bases). Germline CDR1 reads MNHNY; CDR2 reads SVGAGI (reference sequence). The CDR3 totals 14 residues. V lost 7 bases to trimming and J lost 3 bases, with 16 bases between them. The CDR3 DNA is TGTGCCAGCACCAAGGAGGCAGAGTACTACGAGCAGTACTTC. This gives the protein CASTKEAEYYEQYF.

The gene calls are TRBV11-2 and TRBJ2-7; 12 nucleotides match TRBD2. V lost 6 bases and J lost 2; bases outside the gene matches: 5. The length of the CDR3 is 15 residues. Germline V gene data show CDR1 as SGHAT and CDR2 as FQNNGV. CDR3 region: CASSFLAGGAYEQYF. The CDR3 region has the DNA TGTGCCAGCAGTTTTCTAGCGGGAGGGGCCTACGAGCAGTACTTC.

Note on this clone: Additional DNA sequences in this sample encode the identical CDR3. The chain combines TRBV5-1 with TRBJ1-1; no clear D gene. This CDR3 is 12 amino acids long. Germline lookup yields CDR1 SGHRS and CDR2 YFSETQ. The V gene lost 0 bases and the J gene lost 4 bases, with 4 bases spanning the gap. The CDR3 loop is CASSLDSTEAFF. CDR3 DNA sequence: TGCGCCAGCAGCTTGGATAGCACTGAAGCTTTCTTT.

This rearrangement joins TRBV6-1 to TRBJ1-5; no clear D. This CDR3 is 15 amino acids long. V lost 3 bases to trimming and J lost 6 bases, with 15 bases between them. From germline, CDR1 is MNHNS and CDR2 SASEGT. CDR3 DNA sequence: TGTGCCAGCAGTGACCGAAGGGAGACGGGTCAGCCCCAGCATTTT. This gives the protein CASSDRRETGQPQHF.

V and J are TRBV6-5 and TRBJ2-3; 9 bases agree with TRBD2. Germline V CDR1 and CDR2: MNHEY, SVGAGI. V lost 2 bases and J lost 6; bases outside the gene matches: 9. The CDR3 sequence is 16 residues long. The DNA for the CDR3 is TGTGCCAGCAGTTACCTAGCGGGGAGTGAGTTGGATACGCAGTATTTT. Protein product: CASSYLAGSELDTQYF.

V is TRBV7-2 and J is TRBJ1-2, with a possible D match to TRBD1 (6 bases). Per germline, CDR1 SGHTA and CDR2 FQGNSA. There are 13 residues in the CDR3. Trimming took 5 bases from V and 1 from J, leaving 8 bases between them. The CDR3 reads CASSQGSNYGYTF. The CDR3 DNA is TGTGCCAGCAGCCAGGGGAGTAACTATGGCTACACCTTC.